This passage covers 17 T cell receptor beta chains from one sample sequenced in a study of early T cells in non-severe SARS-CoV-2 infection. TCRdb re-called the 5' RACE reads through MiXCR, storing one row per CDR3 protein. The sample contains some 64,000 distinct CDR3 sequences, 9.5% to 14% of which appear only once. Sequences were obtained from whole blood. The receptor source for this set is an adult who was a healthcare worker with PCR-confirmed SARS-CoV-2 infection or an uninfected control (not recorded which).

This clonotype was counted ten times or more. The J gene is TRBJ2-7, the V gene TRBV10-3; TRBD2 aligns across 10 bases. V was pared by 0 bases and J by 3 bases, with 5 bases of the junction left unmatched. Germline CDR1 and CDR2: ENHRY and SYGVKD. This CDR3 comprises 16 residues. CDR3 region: CAISESGSSGGYEQYF. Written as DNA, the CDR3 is TGTGCCATCAGTGAGTCCGGGTCTAGCGGGGGCTACGAGCAGTACTTC.

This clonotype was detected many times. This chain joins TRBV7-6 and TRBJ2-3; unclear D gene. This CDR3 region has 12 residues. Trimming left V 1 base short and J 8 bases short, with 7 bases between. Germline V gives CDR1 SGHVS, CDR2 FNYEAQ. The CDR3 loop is CASSLEGGTQYF. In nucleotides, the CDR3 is TGTGCCAGCAGCTTAGAGGGCGGTACGCAGTATTTT.

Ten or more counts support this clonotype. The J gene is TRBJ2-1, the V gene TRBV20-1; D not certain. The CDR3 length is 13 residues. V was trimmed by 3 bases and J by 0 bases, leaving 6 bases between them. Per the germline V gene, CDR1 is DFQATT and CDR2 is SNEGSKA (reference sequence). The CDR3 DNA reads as TGCAGTGCTAGGTTCAGCTCCTACAATGAGCAGTTCTTC. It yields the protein CSARFSSYNEQFF.

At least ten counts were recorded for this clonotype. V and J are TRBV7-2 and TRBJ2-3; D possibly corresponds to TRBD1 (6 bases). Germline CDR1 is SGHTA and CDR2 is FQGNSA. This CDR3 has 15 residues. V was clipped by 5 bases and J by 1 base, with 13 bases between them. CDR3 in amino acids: CASSRDTARTDTQYF. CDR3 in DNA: TGTGCCAGCAGCAGGGACACGGCCCGCACAGATACGCAGTATTTT. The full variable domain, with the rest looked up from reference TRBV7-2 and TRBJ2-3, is GAGVSQSPSNKVTEKGKDVELRCDPISGHTALYWYRQSLGQGLEFLIYFQGNSAPDKSGLPSDRFSAERTGGSVSTLTIQRTQQEDSAVYLCASSRDTARTDTQYFGPGTRLTVL.

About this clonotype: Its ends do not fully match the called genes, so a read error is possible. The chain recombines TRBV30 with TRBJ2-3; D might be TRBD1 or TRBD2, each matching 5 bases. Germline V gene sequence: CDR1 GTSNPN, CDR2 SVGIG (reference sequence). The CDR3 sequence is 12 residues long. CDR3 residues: CAWGVWGDTQYF. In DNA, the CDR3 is TGTGCCTGGGGTGTCTGGGGGGATACGCAGTATTTT.

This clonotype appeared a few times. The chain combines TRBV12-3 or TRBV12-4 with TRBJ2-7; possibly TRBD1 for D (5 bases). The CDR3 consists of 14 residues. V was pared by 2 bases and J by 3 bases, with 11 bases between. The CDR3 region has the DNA TGTGCCAGCAGTTTAAGGGCAGGGCGCTACGAGCAGTACTTC. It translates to CASSLRAGRYEQYF.

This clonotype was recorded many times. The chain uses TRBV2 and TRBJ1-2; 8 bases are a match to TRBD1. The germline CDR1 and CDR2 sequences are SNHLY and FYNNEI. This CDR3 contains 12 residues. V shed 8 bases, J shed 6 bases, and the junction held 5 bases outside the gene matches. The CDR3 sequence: CASHRGADGYTF. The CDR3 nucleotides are TGTGCCAGCCACAGGGGGGCCGATGGCTACACCTTC.

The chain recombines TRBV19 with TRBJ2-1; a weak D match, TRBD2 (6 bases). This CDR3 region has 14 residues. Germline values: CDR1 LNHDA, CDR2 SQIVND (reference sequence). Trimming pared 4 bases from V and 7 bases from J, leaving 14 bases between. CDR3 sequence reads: CASSSVAGPNEQFF. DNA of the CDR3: TGTGCCAGTAGTAGTGTGGCGGGACCTAATGAGCAGTTCTTC.

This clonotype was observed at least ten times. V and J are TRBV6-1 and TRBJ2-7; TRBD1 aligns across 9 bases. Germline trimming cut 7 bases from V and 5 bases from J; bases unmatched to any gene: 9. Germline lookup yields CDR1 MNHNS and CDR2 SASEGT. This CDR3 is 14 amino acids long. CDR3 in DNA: TGTGCCAGCAATCACGGACAGGGGTCGGACGAGCAGTACTTC. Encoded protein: CASNHGQGSDEQYF.

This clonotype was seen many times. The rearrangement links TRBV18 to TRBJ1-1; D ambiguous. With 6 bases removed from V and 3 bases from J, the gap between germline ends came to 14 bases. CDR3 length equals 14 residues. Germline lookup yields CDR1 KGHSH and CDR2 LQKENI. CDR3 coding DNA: TGTGCCAGCTCCCGTAGCGGACTCTACACTGAAGCTTTCTTT. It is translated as CASSRSGLYTEAFF.

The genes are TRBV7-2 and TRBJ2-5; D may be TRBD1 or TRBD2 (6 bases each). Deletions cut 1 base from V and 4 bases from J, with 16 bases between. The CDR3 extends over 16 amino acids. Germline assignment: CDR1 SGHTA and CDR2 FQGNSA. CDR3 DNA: TGTGCCAGCAGCTTAGTCCCTCACGGGGGCGGAGAGACCCAGTACTTC. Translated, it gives CASSLVPHGGGETQYF.

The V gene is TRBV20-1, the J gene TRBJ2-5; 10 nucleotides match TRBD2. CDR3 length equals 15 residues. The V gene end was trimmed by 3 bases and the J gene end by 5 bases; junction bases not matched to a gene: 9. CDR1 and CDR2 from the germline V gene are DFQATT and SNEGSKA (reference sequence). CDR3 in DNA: TGCAGTGCTAGGCCGCTAGCGGGGGCAATCGAGACCCAGTACTTC. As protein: CSARPLAGAIETQYF.

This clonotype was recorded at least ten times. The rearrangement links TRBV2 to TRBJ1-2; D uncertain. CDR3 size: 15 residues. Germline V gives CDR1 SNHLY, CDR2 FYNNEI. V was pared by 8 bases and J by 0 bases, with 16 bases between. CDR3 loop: CASRIGELANYGYTF. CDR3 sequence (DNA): TGTGCCAGCCGAATCGGGGAATTAGCTAACTATGGCTACACCTTC.

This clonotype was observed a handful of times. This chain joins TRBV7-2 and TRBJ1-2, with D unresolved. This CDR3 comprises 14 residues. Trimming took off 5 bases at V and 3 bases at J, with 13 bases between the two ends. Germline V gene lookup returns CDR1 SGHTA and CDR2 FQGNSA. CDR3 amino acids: CASSAGLPYYGYTF. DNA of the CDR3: TGTGCCAGCAGCGCCGGACTGCCGTACTATGGCTACACCTTC. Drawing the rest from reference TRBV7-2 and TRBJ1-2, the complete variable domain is GAGVSQSPSNKVTEKGKDVELRCDPISGHTALYWYRQSLGQGLEFLIYFQGNSAPDKSGLPSDRFSAERTGGSVSTLTIQRTQQEDSAVYLCASSAGLPYYGYTFGSGTRLTVV.

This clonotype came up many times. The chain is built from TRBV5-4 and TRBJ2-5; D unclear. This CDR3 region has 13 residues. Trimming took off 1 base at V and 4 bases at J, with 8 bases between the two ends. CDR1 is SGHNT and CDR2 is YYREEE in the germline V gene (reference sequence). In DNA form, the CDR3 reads TGTGCCAGCAGCTTGACAGTCGCAGAGACCCAGTACTTC. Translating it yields CASSLTVAETQYF.

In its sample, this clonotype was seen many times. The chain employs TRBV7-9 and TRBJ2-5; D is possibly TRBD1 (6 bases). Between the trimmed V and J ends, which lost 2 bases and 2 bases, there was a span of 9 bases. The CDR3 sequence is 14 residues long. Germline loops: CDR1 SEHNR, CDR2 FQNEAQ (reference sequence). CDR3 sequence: CASSLLGQQETQYF. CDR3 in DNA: TGTGCCAGCAGCTTACTCGGACAGCAAGAGACCCAGTACTTC.

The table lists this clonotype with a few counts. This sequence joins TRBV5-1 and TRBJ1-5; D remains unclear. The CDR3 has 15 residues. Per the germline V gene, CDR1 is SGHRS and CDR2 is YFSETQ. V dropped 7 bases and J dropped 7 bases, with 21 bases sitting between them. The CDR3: CASGPGAGSIQPQHF. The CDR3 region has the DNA TGCGCCAGCGGCCCGGGAGCCGGGAGTATCCAGCCCCAGCATTTT.